The rows below give T cell receptor beta chains drawn from one sample of a study of T-cell reconstitution after alpha-beta-depleted transplantation in children. TCRdb re-called the PCR reads with MiXCR, one entry per CDR3 protein. The table has approximately 630,000 distinct CDR3 sequences, around 13% seen once. Source: PBMCs, taken before TCRalphabeta/CD19-depleted stem cell transplant. These receptors all stem from a girl aged 2 to 10 with congenital amegakaryocytic thrombocytopenia, due to receive a stem cell transplant. Each CDR3 is given with its conserved first and last residue. The D gene is left open where the match is weak. Clone size is stated in some rows and not others, as once, few, many or a class when expanded.

size: many; D: NA; J: TRBJ2-1; V: TRBV12-3/TRBV12-4; DNA: TGTGCCAGCAGCCGTGGGGGAAATAAGGAGTTCTTC; CDR3: CASSRGGNKEFF
size: many; D: NA; J: TRBJ1-6; V: TRBV12-3/TRBV12-4; DNA: TGTGCCAGCAGTCCTGACACCCCTTCACCCCTCCACTTT; CDR3: CASSPDTPSPLHF
size: NA; D: NA; J: TRBJ2-5; V: TRBV7-9; DNA: TGTGCCAGCAGCTTCATCCTGCGAGGGAGAGAGACCCAGTACTTC; CDR3: CASSFILRGRETQYF
size: many; D: TRBD2; J: TRBJ2-7; V: TRBV5-1; DNA: TGTGCCAGCAGCTTGGGACTAGCGGTCTCCTACGAGCAGTACTTC; CDR3: CASSLGLAVSYEQYF
size: few; D: TRBD1; J: TRBJ2-3; V: TRBV6-2/TRBV6-3; DNA: TGTGCCAGCAGTTCAGTCCCGGGACAGGGGAGCATGGATACGCAGTATTTT; CDR3: CASSSVPGQGSMDTQYF
size: many; D: NA; J: TRBJ1-4; V: TRBV15; DNA: TGTGCCACCAGCAGAGAACAGGGATTCAATGAAAAACTGTTTTTT; CDR3: CATSREQGFNEKLFF
size: NA; D: TRBD2; J: TRBJ2-5; V: TRBV5-1; DNA: TGCGCCAGCAGCTCCCCGACTAGCGGGGGAAAAAGAGAGACCCAGTACTTC; CDR3: CASSSPTSGGKRETQYF
size: many; D: NA; J: TRBJ2-5; V: TRBV4-1; DNA: TGCGCCAGCAGCCGGGTAGTTCTTGAGACCCAGTACTTC; CDR3: CASSRVVLETQYF
size: NA; D: NA; J: TRBJ2-5; V: TRBV5-4; DNA: TGTGCCAGCAGCTTGGCCGCGAGGAGGGAGACCCAGTACTTC; CDR3: CASSLAARRETQYF
size: many; D: NA; J: TRBJ1-1; V: TRBV24-1; DNA: TGTGCCACCCGGAGGGGGGCTGAAGCTTTCTTT; CDR3: CATRRGAEAFF
size: many; D: NA; J: TRBJ2-7; V: TRBV29-1; DNA: TGCAGCGTTGCCGATGGGACACCGGCACGGGTGCAGTACTTC; CDR3: CSVADGTPARVQYF
size: NA; D: NA; J: TRBJ2-1; V: TRBV12-3/TRBV12-4; DNA: TGTGCCAGCAGTTTAGCGCTACGACGGGGCTACAATGAGCAGTTCTTC; CDR3: CASSLALRRGYNEQFF
size: NA; D: NA; J: TRBJ1-5; V: TRBV4-1; DNA: TGCGCCAGCAGCCAATCGAGGGGTCATAATCAGCCCCAGCATTTT; CDR3: CASSQSRGHNQPQHF
size: few; D: NA; J: TRBJ2-1; V: TRBV7-3; DNA: TGTGCCAGCAGCTTAGACTCTATTCGACTGTTCTTC; CDR3: CASSLDSIRLFF
size: many; D: NA; J: TRBJ2-3; V: TRBV10-3; DNA: TGTGCCATCAGTGTTCCGGGCAACCCCACAGATACGCAGTATTTT; CDR3: CAISVPGNPTDTQYF
size: many; D: TRBD2; J: TRBJ2-1; V: TRBV20-1; DNA: TGCAGTGCTATCCCGAGCGGGAGGATGTACAATGAGCAGTTCTTC; CDR3: CSAIPSGRMYNEQFF
size: few; D: TRBD1; J: TRBJ1-1; V: TRBV25-1; DNA: TGTGCCAGCAGTGACGGCGACAGGGGATGGCGAACTGAAGCTTTCTTT; CDR3: CASSDGDRGWRTEAFF
size: many; D: NA; J: TRBJ2-1; V: TRBV5-1; DNA: TGCGCCTCAACACCTGGGGGGCTTGAGGCTGAGCAGTTCTTC; CDR3: CASTPGGLEAEQFF
size: many; D: NA; J: TRBJ2-3; V: TRBV7-7; DNA: TGTGCCAGCAGTCCCCTGGGAGTAGGAGATACGCAGTATTTT; CDR3: CASSPLGVGDTQYF
size: many; D: NA; J: TRBJ2-7; V: TRBV20-1; DNA: TGCAGTGCCTTAGGGTCTCCGGACTACGAGCAGTACTTC; CDR3: CSALGSPDYEQYF
size: many; D: TRBD2; J: TRBJ2-1; V: TRBV5-1; DNA: TGCGCCAGCAGCATTAGGACTAGCGGAGCCCACAATGAGCAGTTCTTC; CDR3: CASSIRTSGAHNEQFF
size: many; D: NA; J: TRBJ2-2; V: TRBV29-1; DNA: TGCAGCGTTGAAGGTGCCGGGGAGCTGTTTTTT; CDR3: CSVEGAGELFF
size: few; D: NA; J: TRBJ2-3; V: TRBV5-1; DNA: TGCGCCAGCAGACTGGAGCGAGGAGATACGCAGTATTTT; CDR3: CASRLERGDTQYF
size: many; D: NA; J: TRBJ1-1; V: TRBV29-1; DNA: TGCAGCGTTTTAATAGACCTGGCAGCTTTCTTT; CDR3: CSVLIDLAAFF
size: few; D: TRBD2; J: TRBJ2-1; V: TRBV12-3/TRBV12-4; DNA: TGTGCCAGCAGAGAACTACAGACTAGCGGGAGCAATGAGCAGTTCTTC; CDR3: CASRELQTSGSNEQFF
size: NA; D: NA; J: TRBJ2-1; V: TRBV10-3; DNA: TGTGCCATCAGTGAGACAGGGCCGAGGTCGGACAATGAGCAGTTCTTC; CDR3: CAISETGPRSDNEQFF
size: many; D: NA; J: TRBJ2-1; V: TRBV20-1; DNA: TGCAGTGCTAGCGGGACGAACTACAATGAGCAGTTCTTC; CDR3: CSASGTNYNEQFF
size: few; D: NA; J: TRBJ2-1; V: TRBV18; DNA: TGTGCCAGCTCACCGGAGCGCGGGACACATGAGCAGTTCTTC; CDR3: CASSPERGTHEQFF
size: once; D: TRBD1; J: TRBJ1-1; V: TRBV12-3/TRBV12-4; DNA: TGTGCCAGCAGTCATACAGGGGTGACTTTCTTT; CDR3: CASSHTGVTFF
size: many; D: TRBD2; J: TRBJ2-7; V: TRBV11-1; DNA: TGTGCCAGCAGCTTGCCGACGGGGCCTAGCGGGAGATCTTACGAGCAGTACTTC; CDR3: CASSLPTGPSGRSYEQYF
size: few; D: NA; J: TRBJ2-7; V: TRBV30; DNA: TGTGCCGGAGGGGTCTCCTACGAGCAGTACTTC; CDR3: CAGGVSYEQYF
size: many; D: NA; J: TRBJ1-2; V: TRBV9; DNA: TGTGCCAGCAAGCGGGACATGGCCGGTTTGATCTATGGCTACACCTTC; CDR3: CASKRDMAGLIYGYTF
size: few; D: NA; J: TRBJ2-1; V: TRBV5-1; DNA: TGCGCCAGCAGACCAGGAGGAGATGAGCAGTTCTTC; CDR3: CASRPGGDEQFF
size: NA; D: TRBD2; J: TRBJ2-7; V: TRBV7-4; DNA: TGTGCCAGCAGCCCACCAACCGGACTAGCGGGAGGGAAAAAAGGCGAGCAGTACTTC; CDR3: CASSPPTGLAGGKKGEQYF
size: many; D: NA; J: TRBJ2-2; V: TRBV5-1; DNA: TGCGCCAGCAGCTTGGTCAGCGGGCTAGTCGGGGAGCTGTTTTTT; CDR3: CASSLVSGLVGELFF
size: many; D: NA; J: TRBJ2-7; V: TRBV20-1; DNA: TGCAGTGCTAGAGACCCATTCATCTCCTACGAGCAGTACTTC; CDR3: CSARDPFISYEQYF
size: NA; D: TRBD2; J: TRBJ2-7; V: TRBV4-2; DNA: TGTGCCAGCAGCCAGGCCCTCTCCGGGACTAGCGGGAGGTCCTACGAGCAGTACTTC; CDR3: CASSQALSGTSGRSYEQYF
size: many; D: NA; J: TRBJ1-4; V: TRBV11-2; DNA: TGTGCCAGCAGCTTAGTTCTTGGAACTAATGAAAAACTGTTTTTT; CDR3: CASSLVLGTNEKLFF